This TCR beta chain was found in a study of Tregs in tolerant kidney transplant recipients. Profiling relied on immunoSEQ multiplex PCR, and the TCRdb table lists in-frame clones only, not all of them. This sample has 60,000 to 75,000 clones, with approximately 85% found just once. Germline V CDR1 and CDR2: MGHRA, YSYEKL. The CDR3 has 15 residues. Trimming left V 0 bases short and J 1 base short, with 10 bases between. V gene TRBV4-1 combines with J gene TRBJ2-7; D is ambiguous. The sample was Tregs from blood, taken before the transplant. The origin of this receptor is a human donor who received a combined kidney and bone marrow transplant. CDR3 sequence (DNA): TGCGCCAGCAGCCAAGATCCGGACGGTTCCTACGAGCAGTACTTC. Its protein product is CASSQDPDGSYEQYF.